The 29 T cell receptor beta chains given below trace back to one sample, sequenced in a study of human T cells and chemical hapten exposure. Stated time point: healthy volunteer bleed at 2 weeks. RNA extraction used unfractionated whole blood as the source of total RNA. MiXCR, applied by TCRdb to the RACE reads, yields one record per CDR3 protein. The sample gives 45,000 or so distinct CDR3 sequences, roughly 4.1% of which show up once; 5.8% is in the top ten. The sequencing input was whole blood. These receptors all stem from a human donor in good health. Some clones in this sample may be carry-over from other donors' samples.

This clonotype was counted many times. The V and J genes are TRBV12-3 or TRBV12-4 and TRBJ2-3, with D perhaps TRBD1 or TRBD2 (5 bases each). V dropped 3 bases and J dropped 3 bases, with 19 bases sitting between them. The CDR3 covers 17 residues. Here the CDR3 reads CASSLTLLGVETDTQYF. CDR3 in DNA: TGTGCCAGCAGTTTGACCCTACTAGGGGTAGAAACAGATACGCAGTATTTT.

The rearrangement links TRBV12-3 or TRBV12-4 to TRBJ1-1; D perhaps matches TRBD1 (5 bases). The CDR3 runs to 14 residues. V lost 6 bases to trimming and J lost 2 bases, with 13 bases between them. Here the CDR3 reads CASRTQGSNTEAFF. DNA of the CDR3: TGTGCCAGCAGGACCCAGGGTTCAAACACTGAAGCTTTCTTT.

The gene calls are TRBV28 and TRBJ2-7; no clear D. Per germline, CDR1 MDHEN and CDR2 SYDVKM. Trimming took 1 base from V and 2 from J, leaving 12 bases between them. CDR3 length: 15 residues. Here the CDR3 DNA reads TGTGCCAGCAGTTTATTATCCCGGCCAGCCTACGAGCAGTACTTC. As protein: CASSLLSRPAYEQYF.

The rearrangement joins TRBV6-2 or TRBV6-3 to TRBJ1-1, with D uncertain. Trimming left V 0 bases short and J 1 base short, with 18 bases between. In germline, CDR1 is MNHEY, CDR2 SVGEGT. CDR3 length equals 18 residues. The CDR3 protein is CASSYSRSVSQQNTEAFF. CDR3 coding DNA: TGTGCCAGCAGTTACTCGAGATCGGTCAGCCAACAGAACACTGAAGCTTTCTTT.

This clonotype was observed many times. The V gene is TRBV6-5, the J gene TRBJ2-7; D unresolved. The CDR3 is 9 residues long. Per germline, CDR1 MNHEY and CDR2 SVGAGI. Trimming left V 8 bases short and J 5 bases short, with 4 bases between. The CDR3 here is CASGHEQYF. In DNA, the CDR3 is TGTGCCAGCGGCCACGAGCAGTACTTC.

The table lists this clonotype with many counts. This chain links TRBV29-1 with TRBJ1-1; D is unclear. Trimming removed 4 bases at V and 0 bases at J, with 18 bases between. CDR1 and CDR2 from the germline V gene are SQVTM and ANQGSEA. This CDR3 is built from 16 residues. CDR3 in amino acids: CSVVSAGGVMNTEAFF. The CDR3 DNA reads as TGCAGCGTTGTAAGCGCCGGCGGGGTTATGAACACTGAAGCTTTCTTT.

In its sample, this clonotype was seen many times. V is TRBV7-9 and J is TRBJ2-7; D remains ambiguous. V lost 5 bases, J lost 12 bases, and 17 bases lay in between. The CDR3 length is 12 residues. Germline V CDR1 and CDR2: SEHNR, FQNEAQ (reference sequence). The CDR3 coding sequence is TGTGCCAGCAGCCCTACTCTGGCAGATCGGTACTTC. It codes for CASSPTLADRYF.

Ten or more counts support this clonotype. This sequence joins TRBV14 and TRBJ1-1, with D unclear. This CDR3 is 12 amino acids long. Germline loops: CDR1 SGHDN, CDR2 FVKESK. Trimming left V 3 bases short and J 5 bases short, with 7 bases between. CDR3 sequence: CASSQFGTEAFF. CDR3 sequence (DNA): TGTGCCAGCAGCCAGTTTGGGACTGAAGCTTTCTTT. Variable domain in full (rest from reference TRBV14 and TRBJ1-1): EAGVTQFPSHSVIEKGQTVTLRCDPISGHDNLYWYRRVMGKEIKFLLHFVKESKQDESGMPNNRFLAERTGGTYSTLKVQPAELEDSGVYFCASSQFGTEAFFGQGTRLTVV.

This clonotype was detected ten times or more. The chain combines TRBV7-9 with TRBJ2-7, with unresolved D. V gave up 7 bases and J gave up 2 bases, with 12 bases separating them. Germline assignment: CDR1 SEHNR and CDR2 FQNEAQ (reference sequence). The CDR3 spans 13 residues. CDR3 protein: CASTPKRTYEQYF. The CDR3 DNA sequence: TGTGCCAGCACCCCTAAACGGACCTACGAGCAGTACTTC.

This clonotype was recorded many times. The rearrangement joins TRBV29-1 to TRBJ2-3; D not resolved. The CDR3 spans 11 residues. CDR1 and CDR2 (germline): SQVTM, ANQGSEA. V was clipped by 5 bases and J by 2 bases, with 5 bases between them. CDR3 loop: CSVTVTDTQYF. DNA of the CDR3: TGCAGCGTTACAGTCACAGATACGCAGTATTTT.

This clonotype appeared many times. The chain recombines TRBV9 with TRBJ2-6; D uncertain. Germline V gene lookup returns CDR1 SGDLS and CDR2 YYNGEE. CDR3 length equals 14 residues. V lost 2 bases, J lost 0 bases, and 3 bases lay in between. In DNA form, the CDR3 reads TGTGCCAGCAGCGTTGCCTCTGGGGCCAACGTCCTGACTTTC. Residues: CASSVASGANVLTF. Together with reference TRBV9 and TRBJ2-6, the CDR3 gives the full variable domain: DSGVTQTPKHLITATGQRVTLRCSPRSGDLSVYWYQQSLDQGLQFLIQYYNGEERAKGNILERFSAQQFPDLHSELNLSSLELGDSALYFCASSVASGANVLTFGAGSRLTVL.

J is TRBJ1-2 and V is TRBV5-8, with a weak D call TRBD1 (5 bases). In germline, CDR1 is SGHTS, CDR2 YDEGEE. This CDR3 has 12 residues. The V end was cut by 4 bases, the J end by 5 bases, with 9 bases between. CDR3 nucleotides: TGTGCCAGCAGCCGGACACTTTATGGCTACACCTTC. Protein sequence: CASSRTLYGYTF.

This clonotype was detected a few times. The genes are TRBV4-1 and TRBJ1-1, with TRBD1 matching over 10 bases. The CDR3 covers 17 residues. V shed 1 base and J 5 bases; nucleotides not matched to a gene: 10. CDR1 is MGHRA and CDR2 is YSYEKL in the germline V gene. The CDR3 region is CASSQAKVGTGDTEAFF. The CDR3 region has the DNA TGCGCCAGCAGCCAAGCCAAGGTAGGGACAGGGGATACTGAAGCTTTCTTT.

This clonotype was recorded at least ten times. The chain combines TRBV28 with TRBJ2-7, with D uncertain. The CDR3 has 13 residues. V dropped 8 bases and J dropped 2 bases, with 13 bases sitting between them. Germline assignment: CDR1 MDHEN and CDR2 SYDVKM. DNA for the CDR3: TGTGCCAGCTTGAGTACGGTACCCTACGAGCAGTACTTC. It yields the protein CASLSTVPYEQYF.

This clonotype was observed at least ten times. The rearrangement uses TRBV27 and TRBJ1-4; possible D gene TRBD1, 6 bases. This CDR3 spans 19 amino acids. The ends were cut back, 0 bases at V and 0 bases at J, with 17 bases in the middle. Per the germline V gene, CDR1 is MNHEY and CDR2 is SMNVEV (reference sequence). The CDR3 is CASSLSSPGTYATNEKLFF. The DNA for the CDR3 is TGTGCCAGCAGTTTATCGAGTCCCGGGACATATGCAACTAATGAAAAACTGTTTTTT. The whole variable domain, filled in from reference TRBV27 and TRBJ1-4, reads EAQVTQNPRYLITVTGKKLTVTCSQNMNHEYMSWYRQDPGLGLRQIYYSMNVEVTDKGDVPEGYKVSRKEKRNFPLILESPSPNQTSLYFCASSLSSPGTYATNEKLFFGSGTQLSVL.

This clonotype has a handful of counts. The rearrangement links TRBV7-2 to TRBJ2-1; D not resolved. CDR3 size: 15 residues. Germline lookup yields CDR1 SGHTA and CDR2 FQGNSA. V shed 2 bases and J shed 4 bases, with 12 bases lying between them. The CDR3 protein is CASSLRPALYNEQFF. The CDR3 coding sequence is TGTGCCAGCAGCTTACGTCCAGCCCTGTACAATGAGCAGTTCTTC.

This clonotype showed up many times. The CDR3 protein is CASRRGSSTDTQYF. CDR3 bases: TGCGCCAGCAGAAGGGGGAGTAGCACAGATACGCAGTATTTT. The chain uses TRBV5-1 and TRBJ2-3, with D perhaps TRBD1 (6 bases). Germline V gene data show CDR1 as SGHRS and CDR2 as YFSETQ. Trimming took off 5 bases at V and 0 bases at J, with 10 bases between the two ends. The CDR3 is 14 amino acids. Using reference TRBV5-1 and TRBJ2-3 for the parts outside the CDR3, the full variable domain is KAGVTQTPRYLIKTRGQQVTLSCSPISGHRSVSWYQQTPGQGLQFLFEYFSETQRNKGNFPGRFSGRQFSNSRSEMNVSTLELGDSALYLCASRRGSSTDTQYFGPGTRLTVL.

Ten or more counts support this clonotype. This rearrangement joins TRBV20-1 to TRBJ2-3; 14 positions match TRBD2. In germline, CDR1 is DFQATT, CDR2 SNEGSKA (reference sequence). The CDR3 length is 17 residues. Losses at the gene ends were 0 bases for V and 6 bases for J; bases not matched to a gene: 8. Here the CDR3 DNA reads TGCAGTGCTAGAGAAAGGGGACTAGCGGGAGCAACGGATACGCAGTATTTT. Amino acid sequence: CSARERGLAGATDTQYF.

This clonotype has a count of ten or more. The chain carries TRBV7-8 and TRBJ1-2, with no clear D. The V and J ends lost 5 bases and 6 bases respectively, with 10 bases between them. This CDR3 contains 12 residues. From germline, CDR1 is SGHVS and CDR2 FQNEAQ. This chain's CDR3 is CASSQYTDGYTF. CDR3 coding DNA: TGTGCCAGCAGCCAGTACACAGATGGCTACACCTTC.

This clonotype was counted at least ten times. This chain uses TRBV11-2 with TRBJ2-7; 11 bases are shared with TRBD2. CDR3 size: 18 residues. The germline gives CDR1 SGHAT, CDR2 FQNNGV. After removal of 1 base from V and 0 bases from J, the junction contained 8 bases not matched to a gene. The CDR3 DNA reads TGTGCCAGCAGCTTAGTGTCCCGACTAGCGGGGAGCTCCTACGAGCAGTACTTC. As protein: CASSLVSRLAGSSYEQYF.

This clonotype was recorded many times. CDR3 in amino acids: CASSPPAPFNGYTF. CDR3 nucleotides: TGTGCCAGCAGCCCACCAGCGCCCTTTAATGGCTACACCTTC. V is TRBV7-9 and J is TRBJ1-2; D not resolved. Per germline, CDR1 SEHNR and CDR2 FQNEAQ (reference sequence). This CDR3 is built from 14 residues. V dropped 5 bases and J dropped 6 bases, with 16 bases sitting between them.

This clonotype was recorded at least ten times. For the CDR3, the DNA is TGCGCCAGCAGCTTGACGGAGGGCAATCAGCCCCAGCATTTT. Translating it yields CASSLTEGNQPQHF. The J gene is TRBJ1-5, the V gene TRBV5-1; D is undetermined. CDR1 and CDR2 from the germline V gene are SGHRS and YFSETQ. The CDR3 consists of 14 residues. V lost 1 base and J lost 2, with 7 bases in between.

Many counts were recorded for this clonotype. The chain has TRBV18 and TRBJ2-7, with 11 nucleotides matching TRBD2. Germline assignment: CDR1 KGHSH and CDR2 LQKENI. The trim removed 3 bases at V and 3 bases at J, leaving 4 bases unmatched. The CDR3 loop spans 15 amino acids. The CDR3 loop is CASSPLGLAGYEQYF. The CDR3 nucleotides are TGTGCCAGCTCACCCCTTGGACTAGCGGGCTACGAGCAGTACTTC. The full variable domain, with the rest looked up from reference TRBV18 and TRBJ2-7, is NAGVMQNPRHLVRRRGQEARLRCSPMKGHSHVYWYRQLPEEGLKFMVYLQKENIIDESGMPKERFSAEFPKEGPSILRIQQVVRGDSAAYFCASSPLGLAGYEQYFGPGTRLTVT.

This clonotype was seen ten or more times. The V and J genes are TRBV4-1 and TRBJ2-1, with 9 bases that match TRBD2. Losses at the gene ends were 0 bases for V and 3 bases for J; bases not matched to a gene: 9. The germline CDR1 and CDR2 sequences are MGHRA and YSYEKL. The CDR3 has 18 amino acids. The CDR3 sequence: CASSQDYSSSGDYNEQFF. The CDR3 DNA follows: TGCGCCAGCAGCCAAGATTATTCGTCTAGCGGGGACTACAATGAGCAGTTCTTC.

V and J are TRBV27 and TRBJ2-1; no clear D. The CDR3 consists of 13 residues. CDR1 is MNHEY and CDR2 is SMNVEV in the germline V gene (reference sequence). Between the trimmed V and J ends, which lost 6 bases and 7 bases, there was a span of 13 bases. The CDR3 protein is CASSWTESNEQFF. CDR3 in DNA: TGTGCCAGCAGCTGGACGGAATCTAATGAGCAGTTCTTC.

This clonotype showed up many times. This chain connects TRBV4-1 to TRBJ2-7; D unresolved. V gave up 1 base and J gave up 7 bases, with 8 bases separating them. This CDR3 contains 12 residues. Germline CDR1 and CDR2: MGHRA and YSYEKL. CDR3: CASSQGGIEQYF. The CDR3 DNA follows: TGCGCCAGCAGCCAAGGCGGTATAGAGCAGTACTTC.

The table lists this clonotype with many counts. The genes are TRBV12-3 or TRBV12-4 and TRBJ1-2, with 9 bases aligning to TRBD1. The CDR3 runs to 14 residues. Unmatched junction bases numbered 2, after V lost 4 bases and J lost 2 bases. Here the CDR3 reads CASSSGTGNYGYTF. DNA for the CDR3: TGTGCCAGCAGTTCAGGGACAGGGAACTATGGCTACACCTTC.

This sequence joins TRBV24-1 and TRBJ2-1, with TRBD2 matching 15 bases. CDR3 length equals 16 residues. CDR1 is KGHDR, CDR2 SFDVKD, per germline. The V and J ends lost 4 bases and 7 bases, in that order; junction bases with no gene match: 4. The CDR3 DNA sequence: TGTGCCACCAGTGAACCCGGACTAGCGGGAGGGAATGAGCAGTTCTTC. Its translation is CATSEPGLAGGNEQFF.

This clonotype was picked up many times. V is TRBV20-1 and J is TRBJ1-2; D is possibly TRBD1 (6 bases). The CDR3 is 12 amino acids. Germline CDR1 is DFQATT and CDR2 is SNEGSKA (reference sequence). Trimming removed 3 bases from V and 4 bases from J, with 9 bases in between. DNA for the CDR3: TGCAGTGCTAGTAGGGACACCTATGGCTACACCTTC. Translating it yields CSASRDTYGYTF.